This entry lists 18 T cell receptor beta chains sequenced from one sample in a study of blood T cells in healthy people across ages (dated by TCRdb to about 2015). Libraries were prepared through 5' RACE. The instrument given in TCRdb is Illumina HiSeq 2500. A second PCR of about 6 to 11 cycles was performed with a sample-barcoded 5' primer and a J-beta primer mix. TCRdb reprocessing: public reads trimmed at Q25 with fastp, clones called with MiXCR, in-frame beta chains kept. Rows matching on CDR3 protein sequence are summarized as one entry with the most common DNA and genes. In this sample the table shows approximately 940,000 distinct CDR3 sequences, approximately 49% of which occur a single time. The ten largest clones represent about an eighth of the sample. The sequencing sample was made of blood. The source is a man aged 25-40 years in good health.

The chain employs TRBV5-1 and TRBJ2-1, with 12 bases aligning to TRBD2. CDR1 and CDR2 from the germline V gene are SGHRS and YFSETQ. V lost 7 bases and J lost 6; bases outside the gene matches: 11. The CDR3 spans 16 residues. The CDR3 reads CASQARTSGGTNEQFF. The CDR3 DNA reads as TGCGCCAGCCAAGCCCGAACTAGCGGGGGGACCAATGAGCAGTTCTTC.

The rearrangement uses TRBV12-3 or TRBV12-4 and TRBJ1-4; D unclear. The V gene lost 1 base and the J gene lost 4 bases, with 10 bases spanning the gap. CDR3 length: 15 residues. CDR3 DNA sequence: TGTGCCAGCAGTTTAGTCCCCGGGAATAATGAAAAACTGTTTTTT. This encodes CASSLVPGNNEKLFF.

The chain is built from TRBV3-1 and TRBJ2-7; 8 bases line up with TRBD1. Per germline, CDR1 LGHDT and CDR2 YNNKEL (reference sequence). The CDR3 totals 16 residues. With 1 base clipped from V and 11 bases from J, the junction kept 16 bases outside the gene matches. The CDR3 DNA sequence: TGTGCCAGCAGCCAAGGTTCCGGGACAGGACGCCCTTTCGAGTACTTC. Its protein product is CASSQGSGTGRPFEYF.

This clonotype has only a few counts. V usage is TRBV4-2 and J usage is TRBJ2-3, with D maybe TRBD2 (7 bases). The CDR3 loop spans 14 amino acids. The germline CDR1 and CDR2 sequences are LGHNA and YNFKEQ. V lost 0 bases to trimming and J lost 6 bases, with 10 bases between them. The CDR3 here is CASSQEGRGDTQYF. The DNA for the CDR3 is TGTGCCAGCAGCCAAGAGGGGAGGGGGGATACGCAGTATTTT.

This clonotype was observed many times. The chain employs TRBV7-2 and TRBJ2-1; D is possibly TRBD1 (6 bases). The CDR3 length is 13 residues. CDR1 is SGHTA and CDR2 is FQGNSA in the germline V gene. The germline V and J ends were trimmed by 5 bases and 4 bases, with 9 bases remaining between them. CDR3 amino acids: CASSPQGYNEQFF. In DNA, the CDR3 is TGTGCCAGCAGCCCACAGGGATACAATGAGCAGTTCTTC. The complete variable domain, with remaining parts taken from reference TRBV7-2 and TRBJ2-1, reads GAGVSQSPSNKVTEKGKDVELRCDPISGHTALYWYRQSLGQGLEFLIYFQGNSAPDKSGLPSDRFSAERTGGSVSTLTIQRTQQEDSAVYLCASSPQGYNEQFFGPGTRLTVL.

The gene calls are TRBV6-2 or TRBV6-3 and TRBJ1-1, with a weak D call TRBD1 (6 bases). CDR1 is MNHEY, CDR2 SVGEGT, per germline. The CDR3 runs to 16 residues. With 2 bases removed from V and 3 bases from J, the gap between germline ends came to 16 bases. The CDR3 DNA reads as TGTGCCAGCAGTTACCGGAGGGGGGGAATAGACACTGAAGCTTTCTTT. This encodes CASSYRRGGIDTEAFF.

The chain carries TRBV30 and TRBJ2-2; no definite D call. Trimming cost V 3 bases and J 5 bases, with 10 bases left between them. The V gene's germline CDR1 is GTSNPN and CDR2 SVGIG (reference sequence). The CDR3 contains 13 residues. CDR3 DNA sequence: TGTGCCTGGAGGGGTGATTGGACCGGGGAGCTGTTTTTT. Protein product: CAWRGDWTGELFF.

Comment on this clonotype: Possible read error: a much larger clone is one base away. This chain joins TRBV12-3 or TRBV12-4 and TRBJ2-1; D is unclear. The CDR3 spans 14 residues. V was trimmed by 3 bases and J by 10 bases, leaving 16 bases between them. Here the CDR3 DNA reads TGTGCCAGCAGTTTGACTGGTCTATCCTACGAGCAGTTCTTC. Protein: CASSLTGLSYEQFF.

The genes are TRBV10-3 and TRBJ2-3; D unresolved. Germline CDR1 and CDR2: ENHRY and SYGVKD. The V and J ends lost 10 bases and 3 bases respectively, with 17 bases between them. The CDR3 sequence is 14 residues long. The CDR3 protein is CATAGQKGTDTQYF. The CDR3 DNA reads as TGTGCCACCGCCGGCCAGAAAGGTACAGATACGCAGTATTTT.

This clonotype has more than one count but fewer than ten. The chain combines TRBV7-2 with TRBJ2-7; no firm D call. V lost 5 bases, J lost 0 bases, and 14 bases lay in between. Germline CDR1 is SGHTA and CDR2 is FQGNSA. The CDR3 totals 15 residues. CDR3 residues: CASSPLGMVSYEQYF. For the CDR3, the DNA is TGTGCCAGCAGCCCTCTAGGGATGGTCTCCTACGAGCAGTACTTC. Supplemented by reference TRBV7-2 and TRBJ2-7, the full variable domain reads GAGVSQSPSNKVTEKGKDVELRCDPISGHTALYWYRQSLGQGLEFLIYFQGNSAPDKSGLPSDRFSAERTGGSVSTLTIQRTQQEDSAVYLCASSPLGMVSYEQYFGPGTRLTVT.

The J gene is TRBJ2-7, the V gene TRBV21-1; the table calls TRBD2, which could not be checked here. TRBV21-1 is labeled a pseudogene. The CDR3 is made up of 16 amino acids. For the CDR3, the DNA is TGTGCCAGCAGCAAAGCTGGGACTAGCGGGGCTAGCGAGCAGTACTTC. Translated, it gives CASSKAGTSGASEQYF.

This clonotype was detected only a few times. The chain is built from TRBV3-1 and TRBJ1-1; D gene ambiguous. Trimming pared 1 base from V and 7 bases from J, leaving 7 bases between. The CDR3 has 12 residues. The germline V gene has CDR1 LGHDT and CDR2 YNNKEL (reference sequence). The CDR3 loop is CASSQGPSEAFF. For the CDR3, the DNA is TGTGCCAGCAGCCAAGGCCCGAGTGAAGCTTTCTTT.

V usage is TRBV27 and J usage is TRBJ2-1; D is undetermined. The CDR3 sequence is 12 residues long. In germline, CDR1 is MNHEY, CDR2 SMNVEV (reference sequence). Trimming pared 7 bases from V and 7 bases from J, leaving 11 bases between. The CDR3 nucleotides are TGTGCCAGCACCGGTTTGGGGAATGAGCAGTTCTTC. It yields the protein CASTGLGNEQFF.

A remark on this clonotype: With a much larger clone just one base away, this may be a read error. This chain connects TRBV27 to TRBJ2-3, with 9 positions matching TRBD1. Germline loops: CDR1 MNHEY, CDR2 SMNVEV (reference sequence). There are 16 residues in the CDR3. The chain's CDR3 is CASSRRSGQGTETQYF. CDR3 DNA: TGTGCCAGCAGTCGCCGGTCGGGACAGGGCACAGAGACGCAGTATTTT.

This clonotype has at least ten counts. DNA for the CDR3: TGCAGTGCTGAGAGGGGTGGCAATCAGCCCCAGCATTTT. Translation: CSAERGGNQPQHF. The chain recombines TRBV20-1 with TRBJ1-5, with D possibly matching TRBD1 (5 bases). The CDR3 totals 13 residues. The V gene's germline CDR1 is DFQATT and CDR2 SNEGSKA (reference sequence). V was shortened by 5 bases and J by 2 bases, with 10 bases between the two germline ends.

This clonotype was observed a handful of times. This CDR3 reads CASSLDVSGGTDTQYF. CDR3 in DNA: TGTGCCAGCAGCTTAGATGTTAGCGGGGGCACAGATACGCAGTATTTT. The rearrangement links TRBV7-2 to TRBJ2-3; 8 positions agree with TRBD2. CDR1 is SGHTA, CDR2 FQGNSA, per germline. The J segment lost 1 base and the V segment lost 1 base, leaving 4 bases of the junction unmatched. The CDR3 totals 16 residues.

This clonotype appeared a few times. The gene calls are TRBV27 and TRBJ2-3; unclear D gene. The germline V gene encodes CDR1 MNHEY and CDR2 SMNVEV (reference sequence). V lost 3 bases and J lost 0, with 13 bases in between. There are 16 residues in the CDR3. The CDR3 nucleotides are TGTGCCAGCAGTTTCGTAAGGATCTCTAGCACAGATACGCAGTATTTT. Translation gives CASSFVRISSTDTQYF.

The V call is TRBV6-1, the J call TRBJ2-1; no firm D call. The germline V and J ends were trimmed by 2 bases and 5 bases, with 7 bases remaining between them. CDR3 length: 13 amino acids. Per the germline V gene, CDR1 is MNHNS and CDR2 is SASEGT. In nucleotides, the CDR3 is TGTGCCAGCAGTGAATTCGTACACAATGAGCAGTTCTTC. This gives the protein CASSEFVHNEQFF.